A selection of T cell receptor beta chains follows, all from one sample in a study of blood T cell repertoires in COVID-19. Here immunoSEQ multiplex PCR was the method, and the copy in TCRdb shows in-frame clones only, minus some. The sample has 440,000 or so clones; approximately 89% are singletons. Sequenced input: peripheral blood. All receptors derive from a woman aged 35 to 49 with COVID-19, enrolled during active disease. The CDR3 runs from the conserved cysteine through the conserved F or W. A row's size may be missing; if present it is once, few, many or a size class.

clone_size j_call v_call cdr3_aa
NA TRBJ1-3 TRBV7-3 CASSLDKRNTIYF
NA TRBJ1-2 TRBV4-1 CASSQGDQGPIGYTF
once TRBJ1-6 TRBV18 CASSPPSGQGAHSPLHF
NA TRBJ2-7 TRBV14 CASSQERTGTGFYEQYF
NA TRBJ1-1 TRBV7-3 CASSGPDNEAFF
NA TRBJ2-1 TRBV27 CASSLGRLAGGNEQFF
NA TRBJ1-3 TRBV19 CASNRRGLGNTIYF
NA TRBJ1-6 TRBV9 CASSPDSNSPLHF
NA TRBJ1-6 TRBV3-1/TRBV3-2 CASSPRQGYNSPLHF
NA TRBJ1-6 TRBV5-4 CASSPAGGLDNSPLHF
NA TRBJ2-1 TRBV5-1 CASSPGGFGEIYNEQFF
few TRBJ2-7 TRBV7-9 CASMGGEGANTYEQYF
NA TRBJ2-7 TRBV5-6 CASSPEGLLANEQYF
NA TRBJ1-4 TRBV12-3/TRBV12-4 CASSLRGEKLFF
NA TRBJ2-3 TRBV29-1 CSVPPGQSTDTQYF
NA TRBJ2-7 TRBV13 CASSFDRLSYEQYF
NA TRBJ2-3 TRBV5-4 CASSLRLAESTDTQYF
NA TRBJ1-3 TRBV10-3 CAISPTGVTGNTIYF
NA TRBJ2-5 TRBV12-3/TRBV12-4 CASRNGGAETQYF
NA TRBJ2-1 TRBV6-6 CASSSRGADNEQFF
NA TRBJ1-5 TRBV7-8 CASSSDRVSNQPQHF
NA TRBJ2-5 TRBV6-2/TRBV6-3 CASSYGDRVRETQYF